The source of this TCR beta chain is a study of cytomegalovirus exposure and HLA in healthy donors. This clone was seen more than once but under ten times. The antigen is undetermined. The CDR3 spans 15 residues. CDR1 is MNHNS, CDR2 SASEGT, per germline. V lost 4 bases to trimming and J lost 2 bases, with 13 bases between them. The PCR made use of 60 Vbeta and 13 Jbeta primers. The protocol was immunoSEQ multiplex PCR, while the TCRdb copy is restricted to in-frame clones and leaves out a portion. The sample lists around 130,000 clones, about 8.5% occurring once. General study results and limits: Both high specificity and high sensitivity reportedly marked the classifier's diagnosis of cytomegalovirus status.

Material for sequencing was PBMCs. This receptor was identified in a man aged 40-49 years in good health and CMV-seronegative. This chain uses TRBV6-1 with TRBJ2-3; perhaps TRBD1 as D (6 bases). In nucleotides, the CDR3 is TGTGCCAGCAGTGGGTCGGGACACATCACAGATACGCAGTATTTT. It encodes CASSGSGHITDTQYF.